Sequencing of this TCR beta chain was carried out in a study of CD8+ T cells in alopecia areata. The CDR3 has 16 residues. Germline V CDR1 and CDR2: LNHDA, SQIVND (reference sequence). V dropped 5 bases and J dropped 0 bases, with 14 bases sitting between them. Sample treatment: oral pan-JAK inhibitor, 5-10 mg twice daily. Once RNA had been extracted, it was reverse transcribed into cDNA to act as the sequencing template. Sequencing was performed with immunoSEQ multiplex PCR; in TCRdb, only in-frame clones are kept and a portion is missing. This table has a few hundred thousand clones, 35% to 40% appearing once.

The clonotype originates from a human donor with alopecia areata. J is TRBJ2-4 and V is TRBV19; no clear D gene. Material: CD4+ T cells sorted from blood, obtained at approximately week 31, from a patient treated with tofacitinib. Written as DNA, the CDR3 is TGTGCCAGTAGTTCCTTAGGCGAGAGAGCCAAAAACATTCAGTACTTC. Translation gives CASSSLGERAKNIQYF.